This T cell receptor (beta chain) was obtained from a study of T cells after yellow fever vaccination. The CDR3 sequence is 14 residues long. Trimming removed 3 bases from V and 0 bases from J, with 10 bases in between. Germline V gives CDR1 DFQATT, CDR2 SNEGSKA (reference sequence). A process of 5'RACE template switching, which added a universal primer site and UMIs, was used to make TCR cDNA. TCRdb fed the 5' RACE reads into MiXCR, producing one record per CDR3 protein. The sample yields some 220,000 distinct CDR3 sequences, roughly 3% seen once. Findings of the study overall: Most clones from primary vaccination resurfaced after the booster (around 97% CD4, approximately 88% CD8).

Many counts were recorded for this clonotype. Its matching antigen is unknown. The source material was CD4+ T cells sorted from PBMCs, sampled 10 days after the yellow fever booster vaccination. The chain couples TRBV20-1 to TRBJ2-3; D remains ambiguous. This clonotype was sampled from a man in his late teens or twenties who received the YFV17D yellow fever vaccine. CDR3: CSASLGPSTDTQYF. The DNA of the CDR3 is TGCAGTGCTAGTCTCGGCCCTAGCACAGATACGCAGTATTTT.